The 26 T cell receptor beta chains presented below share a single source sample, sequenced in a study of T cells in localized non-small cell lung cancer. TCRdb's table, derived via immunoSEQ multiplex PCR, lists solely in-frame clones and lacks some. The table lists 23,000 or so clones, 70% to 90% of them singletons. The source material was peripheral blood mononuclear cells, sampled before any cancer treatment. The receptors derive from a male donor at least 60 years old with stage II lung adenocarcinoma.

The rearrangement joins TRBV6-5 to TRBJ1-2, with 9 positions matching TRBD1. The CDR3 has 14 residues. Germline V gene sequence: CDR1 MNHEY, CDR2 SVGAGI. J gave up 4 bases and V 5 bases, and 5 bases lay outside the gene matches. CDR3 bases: TGTGCCAGCAGTCTAAAGGGACAGGGCTATGGCTACACCTTC. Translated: CASSLKGQGYGYTF.

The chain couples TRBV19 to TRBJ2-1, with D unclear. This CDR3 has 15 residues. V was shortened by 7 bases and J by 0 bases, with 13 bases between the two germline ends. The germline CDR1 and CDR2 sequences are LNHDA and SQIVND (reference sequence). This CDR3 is CASKRTKDSYNEQFF. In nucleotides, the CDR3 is TGTGCCAGTAAACGTACGAAAGACTCCTACAATGAGCAGTTCTTC.

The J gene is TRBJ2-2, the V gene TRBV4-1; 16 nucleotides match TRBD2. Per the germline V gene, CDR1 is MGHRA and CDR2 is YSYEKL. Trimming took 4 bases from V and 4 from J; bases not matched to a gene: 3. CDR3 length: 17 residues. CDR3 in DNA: TGCGCCAGCAGCCCGGGACTAGCGGGAGGGTTCACCGGGGAGCTGTTTTTT. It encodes CASSPGLAGGFTGELFF.

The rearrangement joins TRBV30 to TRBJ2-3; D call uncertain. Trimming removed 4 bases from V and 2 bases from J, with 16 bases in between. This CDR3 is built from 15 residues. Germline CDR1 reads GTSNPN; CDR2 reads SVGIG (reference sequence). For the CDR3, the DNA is TGTGCCTGGATAAGAGTAGCTAGGTACACAGATACGCAGTATTTT. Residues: CAWIRVARYTDTQYF.

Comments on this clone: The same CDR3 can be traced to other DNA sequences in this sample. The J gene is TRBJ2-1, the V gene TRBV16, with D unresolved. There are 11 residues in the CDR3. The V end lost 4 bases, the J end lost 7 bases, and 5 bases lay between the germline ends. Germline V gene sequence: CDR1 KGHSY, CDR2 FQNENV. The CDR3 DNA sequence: TGTGCCAGCAGCCCCAATAATGAGCAGTTCTTC. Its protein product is CASSPNNEQFF.

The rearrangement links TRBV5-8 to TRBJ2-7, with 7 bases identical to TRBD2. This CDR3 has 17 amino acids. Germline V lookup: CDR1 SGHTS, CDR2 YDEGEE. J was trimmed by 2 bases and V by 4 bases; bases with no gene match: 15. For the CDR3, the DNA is TGTGCCAGCAGCCTCCCACCCGGGGGGACGGTTACCTACGAGCAGTACTTC. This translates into CASSLPPGGTVTYEQYF.

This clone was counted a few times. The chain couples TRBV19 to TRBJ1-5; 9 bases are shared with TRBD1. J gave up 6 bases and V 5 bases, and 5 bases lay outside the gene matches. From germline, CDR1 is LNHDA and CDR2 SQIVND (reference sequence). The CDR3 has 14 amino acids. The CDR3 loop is CASSGTGLGQPQHF. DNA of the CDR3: TGTGCCAGTAGTGGGACAGGGCTCGGTCAGCCCCAGCATTTT.

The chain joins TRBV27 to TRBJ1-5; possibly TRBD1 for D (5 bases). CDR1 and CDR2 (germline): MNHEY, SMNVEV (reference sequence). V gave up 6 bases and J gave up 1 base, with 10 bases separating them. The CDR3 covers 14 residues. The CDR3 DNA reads TGTGCCAGCAGGGGGGGATTGAGCAATCAGCCCCAGCATTTT. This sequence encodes CASRGGLSNQPQHF.

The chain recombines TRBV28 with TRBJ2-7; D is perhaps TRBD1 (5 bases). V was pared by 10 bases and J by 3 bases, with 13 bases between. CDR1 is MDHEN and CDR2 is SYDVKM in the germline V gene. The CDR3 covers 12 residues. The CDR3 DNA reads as TGTGCCACCTATGACAGAATCTACGAGCAGTACTTC. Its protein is CATYDRIYEQYF.

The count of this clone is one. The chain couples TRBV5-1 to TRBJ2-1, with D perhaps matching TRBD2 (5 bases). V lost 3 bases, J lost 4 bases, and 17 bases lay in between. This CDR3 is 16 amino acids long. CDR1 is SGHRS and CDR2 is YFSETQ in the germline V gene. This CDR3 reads CASSWAGLGDYNEQFF. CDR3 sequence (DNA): TGCGCCAGCAGCTGGGCGGGTTTGGGTGATTACAATGAGCAGTTCTTC.

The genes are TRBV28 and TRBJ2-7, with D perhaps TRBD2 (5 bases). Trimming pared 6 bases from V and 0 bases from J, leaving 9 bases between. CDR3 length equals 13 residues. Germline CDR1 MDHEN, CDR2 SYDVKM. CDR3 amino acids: CASRGASSYEQYF. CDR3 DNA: TGTGCCAGCAGGGGAGCGAGCTCCTACGAGCAGTACTTC.

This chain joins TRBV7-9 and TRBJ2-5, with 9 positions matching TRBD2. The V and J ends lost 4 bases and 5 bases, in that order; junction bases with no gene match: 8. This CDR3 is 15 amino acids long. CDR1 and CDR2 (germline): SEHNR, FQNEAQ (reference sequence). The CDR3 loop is CASSWAGGPEETQYF. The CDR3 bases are TGTGCCAGCAGCTGGGCGGGAGGGCCGGAGGAGACCCAGTACTTC.

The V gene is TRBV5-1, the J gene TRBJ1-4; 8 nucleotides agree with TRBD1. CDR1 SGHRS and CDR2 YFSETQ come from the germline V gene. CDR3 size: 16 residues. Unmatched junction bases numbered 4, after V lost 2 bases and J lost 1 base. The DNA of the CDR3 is TGCGCCAGCAGCTTTTCAGGGGGCCGAACTAATGAAAAACTGTTTTTT. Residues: CASSFSGGRTNEKLFF.

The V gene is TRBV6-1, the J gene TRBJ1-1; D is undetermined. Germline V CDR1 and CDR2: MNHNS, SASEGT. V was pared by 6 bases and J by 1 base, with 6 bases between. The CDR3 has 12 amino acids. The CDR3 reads CASSRGNTEAFF. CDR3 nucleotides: TGTGCCAGCAGCCGGGGGAACACTGAAGCTTTCTTT.

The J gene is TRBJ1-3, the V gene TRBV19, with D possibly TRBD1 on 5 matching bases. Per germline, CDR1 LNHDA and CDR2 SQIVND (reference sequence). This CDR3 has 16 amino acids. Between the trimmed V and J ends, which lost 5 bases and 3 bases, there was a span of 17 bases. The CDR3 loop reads CASSANGPRGGNTIYF. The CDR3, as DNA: TGTGCCAGTAGTGCGAATGGACCTAGGGGTGGAAACACCATATATTTT.

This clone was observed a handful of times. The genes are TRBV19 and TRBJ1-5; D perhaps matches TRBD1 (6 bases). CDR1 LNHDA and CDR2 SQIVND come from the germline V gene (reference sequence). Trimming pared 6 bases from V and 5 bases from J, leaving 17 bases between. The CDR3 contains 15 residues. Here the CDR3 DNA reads TGTGCCAGTAGCTTTAGCGGGACAACGGATCAGCCCCAGCATTTT. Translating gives CASSFSGTTDQPQHF. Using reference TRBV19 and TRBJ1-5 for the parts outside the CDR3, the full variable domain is DGGITQSPKYLFRKEGQNVTLSCEQNLNHDAMYWYRQDPGQGLRLIYYSQIVNDFQKGDIAEGYSVSREKKESFPLTVTSAQKNPTAFYLCASSFSGTTDQPQHFGDGTRLSIL.

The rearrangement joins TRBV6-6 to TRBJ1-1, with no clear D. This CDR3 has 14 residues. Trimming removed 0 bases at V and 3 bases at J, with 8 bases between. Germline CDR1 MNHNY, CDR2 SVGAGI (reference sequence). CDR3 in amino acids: CASSYSPSDTEAFF. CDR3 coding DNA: TGTGCCAGCAGTTACTCGCCATCGGACACTGAAGCTTTCTTT.

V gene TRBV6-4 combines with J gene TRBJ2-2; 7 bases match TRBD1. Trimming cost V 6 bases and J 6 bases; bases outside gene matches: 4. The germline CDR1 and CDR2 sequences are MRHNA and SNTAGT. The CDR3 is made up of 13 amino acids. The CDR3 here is CASSADRAGELFF. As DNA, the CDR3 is TGTGCCAGCAGCGCTGACAGGGCCGGGGAGCTGTTTTTT.

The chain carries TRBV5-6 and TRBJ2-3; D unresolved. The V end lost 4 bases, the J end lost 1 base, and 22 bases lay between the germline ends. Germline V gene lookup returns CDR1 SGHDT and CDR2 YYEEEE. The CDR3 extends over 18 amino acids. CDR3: CASSPARGRGGGTDTQYF. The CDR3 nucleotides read TGTGCCAGCAGCCCCGCGCGCGGCCGTGGTGGTGGCACAGATACGCAGTATTTT.

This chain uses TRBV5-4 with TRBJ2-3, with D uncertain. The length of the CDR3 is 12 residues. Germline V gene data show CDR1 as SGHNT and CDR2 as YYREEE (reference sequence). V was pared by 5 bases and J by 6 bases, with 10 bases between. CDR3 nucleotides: TGTGCCAGCAGTTTCCCATTTGATACGCAGTATTTT. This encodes CASSFPFDTQYF.

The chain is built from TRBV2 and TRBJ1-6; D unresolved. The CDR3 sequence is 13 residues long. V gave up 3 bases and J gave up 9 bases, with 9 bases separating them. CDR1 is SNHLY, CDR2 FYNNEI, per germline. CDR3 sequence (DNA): TGTGCCAGCAGTGACTTACGGAGTTCACCCCTCCACTTT. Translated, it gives CASSDLRSSPLHF.

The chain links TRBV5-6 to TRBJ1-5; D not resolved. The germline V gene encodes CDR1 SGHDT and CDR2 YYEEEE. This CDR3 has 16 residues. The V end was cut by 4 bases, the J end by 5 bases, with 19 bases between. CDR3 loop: CASSRALQLVDQPQHF. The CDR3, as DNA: TGTGCCAGCAGCCGTGCCCTACAGTTAGTGGATCAGCCCCAGCATTTT.

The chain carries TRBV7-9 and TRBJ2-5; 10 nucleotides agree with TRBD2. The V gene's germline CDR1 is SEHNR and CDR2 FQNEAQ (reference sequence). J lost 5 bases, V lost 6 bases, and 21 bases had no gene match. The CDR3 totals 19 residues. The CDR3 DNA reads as TGTGCCAGCAGATCATCATGGGGGCTAGCGGGAGTGATTGAGGAGACCCAGTACTTC. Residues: CASRSSWGLAGVIEETQYF.

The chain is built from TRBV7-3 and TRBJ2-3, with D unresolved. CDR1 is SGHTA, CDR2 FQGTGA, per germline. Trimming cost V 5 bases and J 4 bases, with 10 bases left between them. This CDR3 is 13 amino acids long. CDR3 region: CASSQTVADTQYF. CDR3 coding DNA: TGTGCCAGCAGCCAGACGGTTGCAGATACGCAGTATTTT. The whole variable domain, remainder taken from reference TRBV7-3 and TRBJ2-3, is GAGVSQTPSNKVTEKGKYVELRCDPISGHTALYWYRQSLGQGPEFLIYFQGTGAADDSGLPNDRFFAVRPEGSVSTLKIQRTERGDSAVYLCASSQTVADTQYFGPGTRLTVL.

The CDR3, as DNA: TGTGCCAGCTCAGTTGAAGGAGGACCAGCACTCGGGGAGCTGTTTTTT. Translation gives CASSVEGGPALGELFF. The V and J genes are TRBV18 and TRBJ2-2, with D possibly being TRBD2 (5 bases). Trimming removed 5 bases at V and 7 bases at J, with 20 bases between. The CDR3 has 16 amino acids. Germline loops: CDR1 KGHSH, CDR2 LQKENI.

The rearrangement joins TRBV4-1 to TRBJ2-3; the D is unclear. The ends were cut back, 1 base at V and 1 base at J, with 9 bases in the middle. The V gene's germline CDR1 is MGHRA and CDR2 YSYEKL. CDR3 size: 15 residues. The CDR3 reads CASSQGIPGTDTQYF. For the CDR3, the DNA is TGCGCCAGCAGCCAAGGGATACCGGGCACAGATACGCAGTATTTT.